These 5 T cell receptor beta chains were sequenced from one sample in a study of tumor and adjacent non-tumor tissue in lung cancer. RNA was extracted from bulk tissue without any cell sorting. The normal lung tissue was taken more than 3 cm from the tumor edge. A modified ARM-PCR protocol with three rounds of nested PCR amplified TCRbeta. TCRdb used MiXCR to reprocess the multiplex PCR reads, holding one entry per CDR3 protein. The table shows 75,000 to 95,000 distinct CDR3 sequences, with under 80% occurring only once. Sequencing input: distant non-tumor lung tissue. These receptors all stem from a woman aged 45-65 years with non-small cell lung cancer.

The chain carries TRBV6-1 and TRBJ2-1; maybe TRBD1 (6 bases). V lost 3 bases and J 8 bases, leaving 17 bases between the germline ends. In germline, CDR1 is MNHNS, CDR2 SASEGT. The CDR3 totals 15 residues. The CDR3 DNA reads as TGTGCCAGCAGTGAGACGCAACTTGGGGGCGATGAGCAGTTCTTC. Translation: CASSETQLGGDEQFF.

Notes on this clonotype: Germline is not matched at one junction end, which may reflect a read error. The chain is built from TRBV11-2 and TRBJ2-7; D may match TRBD1 or TRBD2 (5 bases each). The CDR3 covers 14 residues. The germline V gene has CDR1 SGHAT and CDR2 FQNNGV. CDR3 bases: TGTGCCAGCAGTTTAGAGTCGGGGCCGGGCGAGCGGTATTTC. Its protein product is CASSLESGPGERYF.

About this clonotype itself: One end of the junction is discordant with germline, which a read error may explain. The chain recombines TRBV11-1 with TRBJ2-5; TRBD1 matches at 9 bases. CDR3 length: 12 residues. Germline-derived CDR1 and CDR2 are SGHAT and FQDESV (reference sequence). The CDR3 loop reads CANSPTGQGQYF. In DNA form, the CDR3 reads TGTGCCAACAGCCCGACGGGACAGGGCCAATACTTC.

As regards this clonotype: A much bigger clone sits one base away, suggesting this may be a read error. The chain employs TRBV20-1 and TRBJ2-7; 14 nucleotides align to TRBD2. Germline values: CDR1 DFQATT, CDR2 SNEGSKA (reference sequence). This CDR3 spans 15 amino acids. Trimming removed 1 base from V and 4 bases from J; junction bases left unmatched: 3. CDR3 coding DNA: TGCAGTGCTAGAGCGAGACTAGCGGGAGGGTACGAGCAGTACTTC. Translating it yields CSARARLAGGYEQYF.

For this clonotype: An end of the junction differs from the germline gene, which may be a read error. This chain joins TRBV6-6 and TRBJ1-1; D gene unclear. This CDR3 contains 15 residues. Germline V gene lookup returns CDR1 MNHNY and CDR2 SVGAGI (reference sequence). CDR3 region: CVSSFEAQVNTEAFF. Written as DNA, the CDR3 is TGTGTCAGCAGTTTTGAGGCGCAGGTGAACACTGAAGCTTTCTTT.